A single sample gave rise to the 29 T cell receptor beta chains below, sequenced in a study of vaccination and CD4 T cells after COVID-19. The time point was: late sampling 161 to 241 days after vaccination in a few convalescent patients. Noted treatment: roughly ten-day PBMC culture with coronavirus spike peptide pools or control peptides (ViraFEST assay). Their antigens are not known. Sequence data for DNA of cultured CD4+ T cells were generated by the Oncomine TCR Beta short-read assay. TCRdb independently ran MiXCR on the PCR reads; one entry per CDR3 protein. This table holds some 17,000 distinct CDR3 sequences, around half found once. The sample here was CD4+ T cells from blood, cultured in vitro, taken about 7 months after SARS-CoV-2 vaccination. The source of these receptors is a human donor who had recovered from COVID-19.

The J gene is TRBJ2-1, the V gene TRBV5-1; 12 nucleotides line up with TRBD2. Looked up from germline, CDR1 is SGHRS and CDR2 is YFSETQ. The V segment lost 4 bases and the J segment 9 bases; nucleotides outside the gene matches: 5. The CDR3 covers 14 residues. CDR3 nucleotide sequence: TGCGCCAGCAGCCGGACTAGCGGGACCCCTGAGCAGTTCTTC. It encodes CASSRTSGTPEQFF.

The chain combines TRBV19 with TRBJ2-7, with TRBD2 as a possible D gene (5 bases). Per the germline V gene, CDR1 is LNHDA and CDR2 is SQIVND (reference sequence). Between the trimmed V and J ends, which lost 8 bases and 5 bases, there was a span of 22 bases. CDR3 length: 15 residues. CDR3 protein: CASSQGGGIANEQYF. CDR3 in DNA: TGTGCCAGTTCCCAAGGAGGAGGAATAGCCAACGAGCAGTACTTC.

In its sample, this clonotype was seen once. The chain carries TRBV20-1 and TRBJ2-1; 8 nucleotides align to TRBD1. Trimming at V came to 5 bases and at J to 5 bases, leaving 11 bases not matched to a gene. Germline V lookup: CDR1 DFQATT, CDR2 SNEGSKA (reference sequence). This CDR3 spans 15 amino acids. CDR3 residues: CSAPQPGGLDNEQFF. DNA for the CDR3: TGCAGTGCTCCCCAGCCAGGGGGCCTAGACAATGAGCAGTTCTTC.

The J gene is TRBJ2-6, the V gene TRBV2; TRBD1 aligns across 7 bases. This CDR3 comprises 15 residues. Germline CDR1 reads SNHLY; CDR2 reads FYNNEI. J was trimmed by 4 bases and V by 6 bases; bases with no gene match: 6. CDR3 nucleotides: TGTGCCAGCAGGACAGGGTTTGGCGGGGCCAACGTCCTGACTTTC. Amino acid sequence: CASRTGFGGANVLTF.

The chain has TRBV6-1 and TRBJ1-6; no clear D. Germline loops: CDR1 MNHNS, CDR2 SASEGT. V lost 6 bases and J 9 bases, leaving 12 bases between the germline ends. The CDR3 is 13 residues long. The CDR3 reads CASRDEFASPLHF. CDR3 coding DNA: TGTGCCAGCAGAGACGAATTTGCTTCACCCCTCCACTTT.

Only one count was recorded for this clonotype. V is TRBV6-4 and J is TRBJ2-2; D could derive from TRBD1 or TRBD2 (6 bases each). Trimming left V 4 bases short and J 5 bases short, with 26 bases between. Germline V gives CDR1 MRHNA, CDR2 SNTAGT. The CDR3 loop spans 19 amino acids. The CDR3 spells CASSADALRGAQQTGELFF. DNA for the CDR3: TGTGCCAGCAGTGCCGATGCTCTTAGGGGGGCTCAACAAACCGGGGAGCTGTTTTTT.

The chain combines TRBV15 with TRBJ2-2, with TRBD2 identical over 8 bases. V lost 3 bases to trimming and J lost 6 bases; unmatched junction nucleotides: 12. The CDR3 spans 17 residues. Germline-derived CDR1 and CDR2 are LNHNV and YYDKDF (reference sequence). DNA of the CDR3: TGTGCCACCAGCAGGGGATTAGCGGGGTCAGGCGCCGGGGAGCTGTTTTTT. This encodes CATSRGLAGSGAGELFF.

The rearrangement joins TRBV7-9 to TRBJ2-2; no firm D call. This CDR3 contains 17 residues. Germline CDR1 reads SEHNR; CDR2 reads FQNEAQ (reference sequence). The germline V and J ends were trimmed by 5 bases and 0 bases, with 16 bases remaining between them. CDR3 bases: TGTGCCAGCAGCAGTAGAGTTACCCGAGCGAACACCGGGGAGCTGTTTTTT. It codes for CASSSRVTRANTGELFF.

This clonotype was counted only a few times. V is TRBV20-1 and J is TRBJ1-2, with D perhaps matching TRBD1 (6 bases). The length of the CDR3 is 15 residues. CDR1 DFQATT and CDR2 SNEGSKA come from the germline V gene (reference sequence). Trimming removed 5 bases from V and 4 bases from J, with 20 bases in between. For the CDR3, the DNA is TGCAGTGCTGGAGGGCGGGCAGGGGAGAGCTATGGCTACACCTTC. Translating it yields CSAGGRAGESYGYTF.

The rearrangement joins TRBV5-4 to TRBJ2-1; the match to TRBD1 covers 8 bases. The ends lost 3 bases at V and 7 bases at J; junction bases unmatched: 9. There are 15 residues in the CDR3. Germline CDR1 SGHNT, CDR2 YYREEE (reference sequence). CDR3 nucleotide sequence: TGTGCCAGCAGCTCTGGGGTTAGGGACAGGAATGAGCAGTTCTTC. The encoded protein is CASSSGVRDRNEQFF.

The chain joins TRBV6-2 or TRBV6-3 to TRBJ1-1, with D possibly matching TRBD1 (6 bases). The V end was cut by 4 bases, the J end by 7 bases, with 16 bases between. The CDR3 sequence is 14 residues long. Germline CDR1 and CDR2: MNHEY and SVGEGT. CDR3 nucleotides: TGTGCCAGCAGTTCCCGAGGACAGCTCAATGAAGCTTTCTTT. Protein: CASSSRGQLNEAFF.

The chain employs TRBV27 and TRBJ1-6; 9 bases match TRBD1. V dropped 0 bases and J dropped 8; count of bases not matched to a gene: 2. Germline V gene lookup returns CDR1 MNHEY and CDR2 SMNVEV (reference sequence). This CDR3 has 15 amino acids. The CDR3 nucleotides are TGTGCCAGCAGTTTATCCTGGACAGGGGATTCACCCCTCCACTTT. Translation gives CASSLSWTGDSPLHF.

V usage is TRBV5-1 and J usage is TRBJ2-7; TRBD1 matches at 8 bases. Germline loops: CDR1 SGHRS, CDR2 YFSETQ. V lost 7 bases to trimming and J lost 2 bases; unmatched junction nucleotides: 8. This CDR3 contains 14 residues. CDR3 amino acids: CASCRTQGAYEQYF. The CDR3 nucleotides are TGCGCCAGCTGCCGGACACAGGGGGCCTACGAGCAGTACTTC.

The rearrangement links TRBV6-1 to TRBJ2-1; D perhaps matches TRBD2 (6 bases). V lost 5 bases and J lost 4, with 15 bases in between. The V gene's germline CDR1 is MNHNS and CDR2 SASEGT. The CDR3 runs 15 residues. The CDR3 DNA reads TGTGCCAGCAGTCAGTCTAGCGTGCAATACAATGAGCAGTTCTTC. It is translated as CASSQSSVQYNEQFF.

The chain combines TRBV20-1 with TRBJ2-3; D gene uncertain. The CDR3 is made up of 10 amino acids. The germline V gene has CDR1 DFQATT and CDR2 SNEGSKA (reference sequence). V shed 1 base and J shed 9 bases, with 5 bases lying between them. This CDR3 is CSARAETQYF. The CDR3 DNA is TGCAGTGCTAGAGCGGAGACGCAGTATTTT.

V and J are TRBV6-5 and TRBJ2-5; D unresolved. Per the germline V gene, CDR1 is MNHEY and CDR2 is SVGAGI. V was trimmed by 0 bases and J by 4 bases, leaving 12 bases between them. This CDR3 is built from 15 residues. CDR3 DNA sequence: TGTGCCAGCAGTTACTCGACCAACCTCCCAGAGACCCAGTACTTC. It specifies CASSYSTNLPETQYF.

In regard to this clonotype: A read error may account for a junction end that differs from germline. The chain couples TRBV18 to TRBJ2-3; the match to TRBD2 covers 11 bases. There are 15 residues in the CDR3. The germline V gene encodes CDR1 KGHSH and CDR2 LQKENI. CDR3 in amino acids: CASSHGTSGTVTQYF. CDR3 sequence (DNA): TGTGCCAGCTCTCACGGGACTAGCGGCACAGTTACGCAGTATTTT.

The chain joins TRBV27 to TRBJ1-1, with TRBD1 as a possible D gene (5 bases). Per germline, CDR1 MNHEY and CDR2 SMNVEV (reference sequence). V was shortened by 5 bases and J by 3 bases, with 10 bases between the two germline ends. The CDR3 has 13 amino acids. The CDR3 DNA reads TGTGCCAGCAGTCGGGGGTTACACACTGAAGCTTTCTTT. This codes for CASSRGLHTEAFF.

J is TRBJ1-1 and V is TRBV6-1; tentative D call: TRBD1 (6 bases). Germline-derived CDR1 and CDR2 are MNHNS and SASEGT. The CDR3 has 14 amino acids. V was clipped by 7 bases and J by 5 bases, with 17 bases between them. CDR3 DNA sequence: TGTGCCAGCACCTTTGACAGGCGGGGGACTGAAGCTTTCTTT. It specifies CASTFDRRGTEAFF.

This clonotype is medium-sized within its sample. The rearrangement joins TRBV11-2 to TRBJ2-3; D not resolved. Germline CDR1 and CDR2: SGHAT and FQNNGV. The CDR3 extends over 15 amino acids. Trimming shortened V by 2 bases and J by 2 bases, and 11 bases separated the two germline ends. The CDR3 nucleotides read TGTGCCAGCAGCTTATTGGCGGTTTCCACAGATACGCAGTATTTT. Encoded protein: CASSLLAVSTDTQYF. The variable domain in full, with the rest retrieved from reference TRBV11-2 and TRBJ2-3, is EAGVAQSPRYKIIEKRQSVAFWCNPISGHATLYWYQQILGQGPKLLIQFQNNGVVDDSQLPKDRFSAERLKGVDSTLKIQPAKLEDSAVYLCASSLLAVSTDTQYFGPGTRLTVL.

The chain carries TRBV7-3 and TRBJ2-1, with TRBD2 matching 10 bases. The V gene end was trimmed by 3 bases and the J gene end by 3 bases; junction bases not matched to a gene: 5. The germline gives CDR1 SGHTA, CDR2 FQGTGA. This CDR3 contains 16 residues. This CDR3 reads CASSFASGSNYNEQFF. The CDR3 nucleotides read TGTGCCAGCAGCTTCGCTAGCGGGAGTAACTACAATGAGCAGTTCTTC.

The V call is TRBV6-1, the J call TRBJ1-2; 10 bases map to TRBD1. Germline values: CDR1 MNHNS, CDR2 SASEGT. The CDR3 has 12 amino acids. The ends lost 6 bases at V and 5 bases at J; junction bases unmatched: 0. DNA of the CDR3: TGTGCCAGCAGGGACAGGGGGTATGGCTACACCTTC. Translation gives CASRDRGYGYTF.

The chain uses TRBV20-1 and TRBJ1-2, with D unclear. The CDR3 spans 13 residues. V was trimmed by 2 bases and J by 3 bases, leaving 10 bases between them. Per the germline V gene, CDR1 is DFQATT and CDR2 is SNEGSKA (reference sequence). Here the CDR3 reads CSARPLFDYGYTF. Written as DNA, the CDR3 is TGCAGTGCTAGACCCCTGTTTGACTATGGCTACACCTTC.

This clonotype is medium-sized in the sample. CDR3 protein: CASSPMGTGFTEAFF. The CDR3 nucleotides are TGTGCCAGCAGCCCAATGGGGACAGGGTTCACTGAAGCTTTCTTT. The chain joins TRBV11-2 to TRBJ1-1, with TRBD1 identical over 9 bases. J lost 4 bases, V lost 5 bases, and 8 bases had no gene match. Per germline, CDR1 SGHAT and CDR2 FQNNGV. This CDR3 has 15 residues.

V gene TRBV20-1 combines with J gene TRBJ2-7; 9 nucleotides align to TRBD2. CDR3 length: 16 residues. Germline-derived CDR1 and CDR2 are DFQATT and SNEGSKA (reference sequence). The V segment lost 0 bases and the J segment 7 bases; nucleotides outside the gene matches: 13. The CDR3 nucleotides read TGCAGTGCTAGAGATCGAAGCGGGGGGTCATACAATGAGCAGTACTTC. Amino acids: CSARDRSGGSYNEQYF.

The V gene is TRBV28, the J gene TRBJ2-7; TRBD1 might be the D (6 bases). The germline gives CDR1 MDHEN, CDR2 SYDVKM. This CDR3 is 14 amino acids long. V dropped 4 bases and J dropped 0 bases, with 10 bases sitting between them. CDR3 residues: CASSSGHNSYEQYF. The CDR3 region has the DNA TGTGCCAGCAGTTCGGGACACAACTCCTACGAGCAGTACTTC.

The chain carries TRBV7-2 and TRBJ2-5; D remains ambiguous. Germline CDR1 SGHTA, CDR2 FQGNSA. This CDR3 spans 14 amino acids. Deletions cut 7 bases from V and 2 bases from J, with 14 bases between. The CDR3 here is CASTPRFGQETQYF. The CDR3 coding sequence is TGTGCCAGCACCCCTAGATTTGGACAAGAGACCCAGTACTTC.

The chain joins TRBV4-1 to TRBJ2-2; tentatively, D is TRBD1 (6 bases). There are 16 residues in the CDR3. Germline V gives CDR1 MGHRA, CDR2 YSYEKL. Deletions cut 3 bases from V and 5 bases from J, with 16 bases between. The CDR3 coding sequence is TGCGCCAGCAGCCAGGACTCTGGGGGCCTTACCGGGGAGCTGTTTTTT. This translates into CASSQDSGGLTGELFF.

The table lists this clonotype with a few counts. The junction does not match germline at one end; this may be a read error. This chain connects TRBV7-8 to TRBJ2-3; 7 bases match TRBD2. This CDR3 is 15 amino acids long. Per germline, CDR1 SGHVS and CDR2 FQNEAQ. The CDR3 here is CASSPGPAGTDTPYF. DNA of the CDR3: TGTGCCAGCAGCCCAGGTCCAGCGGGGACCGATACGCCGTATTTT. Supplemented by reference TRBV7-8 and TRBJ2-3, the full variable domain reads GAGVSQSPRYKVAKRGQDVALRCDPISGHVSLFWYQQALGQGPEFLTYFQNEAQLDKSGLPSDRFFAERPEGSVSTLKIQRTQQEDSAVYLCASSPGPAGTDTPYFGPGTRLTVL.